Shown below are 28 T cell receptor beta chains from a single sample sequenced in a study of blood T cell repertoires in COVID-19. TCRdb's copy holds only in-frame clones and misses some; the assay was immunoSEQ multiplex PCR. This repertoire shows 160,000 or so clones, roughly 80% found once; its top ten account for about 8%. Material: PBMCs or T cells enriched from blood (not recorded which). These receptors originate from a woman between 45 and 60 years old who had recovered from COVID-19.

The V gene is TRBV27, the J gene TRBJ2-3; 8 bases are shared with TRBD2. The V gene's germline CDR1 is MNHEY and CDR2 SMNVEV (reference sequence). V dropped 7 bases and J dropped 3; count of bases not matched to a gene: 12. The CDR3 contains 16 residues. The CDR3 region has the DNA TGTGCCAGCACCCGGTTCATGACTAGCGCAACAGATACGCAGTATTTT. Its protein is CASTRFMTSATDTQYF.

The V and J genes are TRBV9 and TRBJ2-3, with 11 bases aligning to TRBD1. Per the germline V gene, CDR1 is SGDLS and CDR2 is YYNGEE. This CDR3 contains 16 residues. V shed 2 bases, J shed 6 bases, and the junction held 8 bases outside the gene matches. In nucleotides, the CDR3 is TGTGCCAGCAGCGTCGGCGGACAGGGGGCGCGGGATACGCAGTATTTT. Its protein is CASSVGGQGARDTQYF. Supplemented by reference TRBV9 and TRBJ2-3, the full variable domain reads DSGVTQTPKHLITATGQRVTLRCSPRSGDLSVYWYQQSLDQGLQFLIQYYNGEERAKGNILERFSAQQFPDLHSELNLSSLELGDSALYFCASSVGGQGARDTQYFGPGTRLTVL.

Here the CDR3 DNA reads TGTGCCACCAGTGATTTGGGGCACGGGGAGCTGTTTTTT. This gives the protein CATSDLGHGELFF. The chain links TRBV24-1 to TRBJ2-2; D is ambiguous. Looked up from germline, CDR1 is KGHDR and CDR2 is SFDVKD. This CDR3 is 13 amino acids long. Trimming stripped 0 bases from V and 7 bases from J, with 5 bases between.

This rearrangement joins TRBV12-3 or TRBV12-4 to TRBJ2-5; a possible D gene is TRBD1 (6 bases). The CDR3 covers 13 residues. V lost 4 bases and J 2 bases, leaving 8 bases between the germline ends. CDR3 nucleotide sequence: TGTGCCAGCAGTTCAGGGGTTCAAGAGACCCAGTACTTC. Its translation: CASSSGVQETQYF.

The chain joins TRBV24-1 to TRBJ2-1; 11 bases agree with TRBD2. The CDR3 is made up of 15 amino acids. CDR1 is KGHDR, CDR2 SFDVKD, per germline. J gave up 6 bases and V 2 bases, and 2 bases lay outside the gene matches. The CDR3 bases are TGTGCCACCAGTGATTCCCTAGCGGGAGGCAATGAGCAGTTCTTC. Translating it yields CATSDSLAGGNEQFF.

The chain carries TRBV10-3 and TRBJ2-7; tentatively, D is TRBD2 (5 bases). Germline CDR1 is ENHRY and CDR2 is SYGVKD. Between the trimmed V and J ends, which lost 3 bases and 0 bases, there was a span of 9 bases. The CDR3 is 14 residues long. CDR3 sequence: CAISDRGSSYEQYF. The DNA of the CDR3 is TGTGCCATCAGTGACCGCGGGTCCTCCTACGAGCAGTACTTC.

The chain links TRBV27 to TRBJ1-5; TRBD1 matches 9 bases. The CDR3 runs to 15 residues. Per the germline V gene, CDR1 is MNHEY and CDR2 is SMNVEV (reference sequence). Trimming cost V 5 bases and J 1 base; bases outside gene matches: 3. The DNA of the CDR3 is TGTGCCAGCAGTATGACAGGGGGGAGCAATCAGCCCCAGCATTTT. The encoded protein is CASSMTGGSNQPQHF.

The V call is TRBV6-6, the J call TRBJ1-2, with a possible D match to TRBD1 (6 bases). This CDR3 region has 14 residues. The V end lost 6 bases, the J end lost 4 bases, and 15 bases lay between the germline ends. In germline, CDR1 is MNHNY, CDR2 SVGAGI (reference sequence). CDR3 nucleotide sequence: TGTGCCAGCAGGCCTACAGGGAGTATCTATGGCTACACCTTC. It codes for CASRPTGSIYGYTF.

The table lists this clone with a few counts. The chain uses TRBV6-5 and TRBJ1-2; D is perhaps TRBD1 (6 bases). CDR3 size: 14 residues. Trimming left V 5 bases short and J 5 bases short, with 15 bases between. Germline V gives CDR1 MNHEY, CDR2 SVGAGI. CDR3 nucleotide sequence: TGTGCCAGCAGTCCTTCGTACAGGGATTATGGCTACACCTTC. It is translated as CASSPSYRDYGYTF.

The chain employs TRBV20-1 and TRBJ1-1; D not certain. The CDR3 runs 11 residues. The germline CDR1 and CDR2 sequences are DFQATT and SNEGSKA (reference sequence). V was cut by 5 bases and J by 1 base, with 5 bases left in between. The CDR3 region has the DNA TGCAGTGCTTTAAAGAACACTGAAGCTTTCTTT. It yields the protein CSALKNTEAFF.

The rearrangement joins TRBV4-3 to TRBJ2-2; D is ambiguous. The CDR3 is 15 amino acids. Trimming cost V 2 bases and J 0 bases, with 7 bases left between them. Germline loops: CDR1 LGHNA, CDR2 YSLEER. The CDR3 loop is CASSQMSTNTGELFF. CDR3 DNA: TGCGCCAGCAGCCAAATGTCAACGAACACCGGGGAGCTGTTTTTT.

The CDR3 is CASRQNSGRQFF. CDR3 bases: TGTGCCAGCAGACAAAATAGCGGGAGGCAGTTCTTC. The V gene is TRBV7-2, the J gene TRBJ2-1, with TRBD2 matching 9 bases. CDR3 length equals 12 residues. Germline lookup yields CDR1 SGHTA and CDR2 FQGNSA. J was trimmed by 12 bases and V by 6 bases; bases with no gene match: 6.

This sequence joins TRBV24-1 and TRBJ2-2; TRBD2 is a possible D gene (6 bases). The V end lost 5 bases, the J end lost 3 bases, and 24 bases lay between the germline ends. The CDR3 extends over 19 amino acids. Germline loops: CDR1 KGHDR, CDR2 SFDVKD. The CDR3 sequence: CATSAANLAEWRHTGELFF. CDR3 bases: TGTGCCACCAGTGCGGCAAACTTAGCGGAGTGGAGGCACACCGGGGAGCTGTTTTTT.

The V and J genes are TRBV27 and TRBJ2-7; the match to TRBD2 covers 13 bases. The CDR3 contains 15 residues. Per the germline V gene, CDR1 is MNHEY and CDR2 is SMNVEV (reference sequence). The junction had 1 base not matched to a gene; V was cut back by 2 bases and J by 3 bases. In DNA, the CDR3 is TGTGCCAGCAGTTTAGGACTAGCGGGAGTCTACGAGCAGTACTTC. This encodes CASSLGLAGVYEQYF.

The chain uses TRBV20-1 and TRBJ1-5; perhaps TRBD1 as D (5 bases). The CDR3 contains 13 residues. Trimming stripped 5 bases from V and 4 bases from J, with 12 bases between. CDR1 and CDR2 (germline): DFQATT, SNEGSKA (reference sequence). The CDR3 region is CSAGDSFNQPQHF. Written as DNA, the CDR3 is TGCAGTGCTGGTGACAGTTTTAATCAGCCCCAGCATTTT.

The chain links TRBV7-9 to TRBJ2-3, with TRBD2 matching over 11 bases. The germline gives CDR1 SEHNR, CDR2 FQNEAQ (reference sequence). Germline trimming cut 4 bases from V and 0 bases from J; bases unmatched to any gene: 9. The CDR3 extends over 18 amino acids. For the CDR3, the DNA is TGTGCCAGCAGCTGGGGTAGCGGGAGGGGATGGAGCACAGATACGCAGTATTTT. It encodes CASSWGSGRGWSTDTQYF.

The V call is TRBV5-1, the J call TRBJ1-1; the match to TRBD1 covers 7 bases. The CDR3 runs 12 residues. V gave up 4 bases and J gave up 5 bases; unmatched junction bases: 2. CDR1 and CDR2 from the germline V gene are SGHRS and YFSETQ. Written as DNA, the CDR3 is TGCGCCAGCAGCGCACAGGGGACTGAAGCTTTCTTT. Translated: CASSAQGTEAFF.

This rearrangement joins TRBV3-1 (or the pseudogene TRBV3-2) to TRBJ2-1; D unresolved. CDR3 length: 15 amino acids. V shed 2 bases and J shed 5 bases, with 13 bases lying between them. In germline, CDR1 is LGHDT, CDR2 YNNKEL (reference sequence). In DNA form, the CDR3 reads TGTGCCAGCAGCCAACAAACGCGTCTCCACAATGAGCAGTTCTTC. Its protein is CASSQQTRLHNEQFF.

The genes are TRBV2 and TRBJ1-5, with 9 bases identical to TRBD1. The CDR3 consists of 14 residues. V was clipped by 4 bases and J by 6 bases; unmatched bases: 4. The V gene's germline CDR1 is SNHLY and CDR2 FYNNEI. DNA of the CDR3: TGTGCCAGCAGTGGACAGGGGGAAGGTCAGCCCCAGCATTTT. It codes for CASSGQGEGQPQHF.

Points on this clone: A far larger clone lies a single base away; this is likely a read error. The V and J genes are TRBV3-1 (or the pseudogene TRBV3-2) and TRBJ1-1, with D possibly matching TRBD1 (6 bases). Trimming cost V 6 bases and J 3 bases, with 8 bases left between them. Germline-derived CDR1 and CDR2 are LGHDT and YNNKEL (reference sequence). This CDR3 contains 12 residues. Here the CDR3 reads CASSTGYTEAFF. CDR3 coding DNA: TGTGCCAGCAGTACAGGGTACACTGAAGCTTTCTTT.

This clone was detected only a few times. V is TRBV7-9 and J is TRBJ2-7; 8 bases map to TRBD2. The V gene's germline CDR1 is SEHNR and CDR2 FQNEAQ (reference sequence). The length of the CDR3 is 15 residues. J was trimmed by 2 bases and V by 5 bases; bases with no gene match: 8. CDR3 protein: CASSPDGGAPYEQYF. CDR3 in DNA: TGTGCCAGCAGCCCCGACGGGGGGGCCCCCTACGAGCAGTACTTC.

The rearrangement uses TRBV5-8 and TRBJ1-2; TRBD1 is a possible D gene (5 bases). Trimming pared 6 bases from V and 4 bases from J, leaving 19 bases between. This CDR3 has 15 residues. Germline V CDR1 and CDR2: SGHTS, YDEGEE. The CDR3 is CASNRWQQGSYGYTF. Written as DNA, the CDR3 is TGTGCCAGCAATAGATGGCAGCAGGGTTCCTATGGCTACACCTTC.

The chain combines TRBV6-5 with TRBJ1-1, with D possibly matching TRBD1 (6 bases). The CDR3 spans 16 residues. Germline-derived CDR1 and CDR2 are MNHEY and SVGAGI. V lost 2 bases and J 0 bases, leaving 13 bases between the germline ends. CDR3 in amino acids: CASSYGGGPMNTEAFF. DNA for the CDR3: TGTGCCAGCAGTTACGGCGGGGGCCCTATGAACACTGAAGCTTTCTTT.

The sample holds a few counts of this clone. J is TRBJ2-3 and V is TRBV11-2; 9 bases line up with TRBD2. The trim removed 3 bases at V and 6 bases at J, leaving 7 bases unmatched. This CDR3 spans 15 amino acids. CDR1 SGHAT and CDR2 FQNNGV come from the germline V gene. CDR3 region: CASSLASSGVDTQYF. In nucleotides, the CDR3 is TGTGCCAGCAGCTTGGCGTCTAGCGGGGTGGATACGCAGTATTTT.

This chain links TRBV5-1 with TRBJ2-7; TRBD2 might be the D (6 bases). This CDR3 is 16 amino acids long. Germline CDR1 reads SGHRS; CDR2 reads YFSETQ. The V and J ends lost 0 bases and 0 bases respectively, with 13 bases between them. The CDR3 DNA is TGCGCCAGCAGCTTGGCAGGCGGGGTGGGCTCCTACGAGCAGTACTTC. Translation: CASSLAGGVGSYEQYF.

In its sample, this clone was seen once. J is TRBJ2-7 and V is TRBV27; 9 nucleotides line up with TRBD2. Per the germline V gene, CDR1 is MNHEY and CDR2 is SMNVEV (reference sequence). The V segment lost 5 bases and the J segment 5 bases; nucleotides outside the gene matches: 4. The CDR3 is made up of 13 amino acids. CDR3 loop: CASSLAGSNEQYF. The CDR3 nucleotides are TGTGCCAGCAGTCTAGCGGGATCCAACGAGCAGTACTTC.

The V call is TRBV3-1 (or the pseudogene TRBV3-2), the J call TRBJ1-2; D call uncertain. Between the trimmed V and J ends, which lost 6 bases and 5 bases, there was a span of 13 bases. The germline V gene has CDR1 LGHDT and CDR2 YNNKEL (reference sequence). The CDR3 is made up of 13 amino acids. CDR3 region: CASSPAKPYGYTF. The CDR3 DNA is TGTGCCAGCAGTCCCGCGAAGCCATATGGCTACACCTTC.

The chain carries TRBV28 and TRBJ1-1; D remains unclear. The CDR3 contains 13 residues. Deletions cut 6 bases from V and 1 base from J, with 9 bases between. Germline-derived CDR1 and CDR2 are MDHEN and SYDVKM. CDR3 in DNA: TGTGCCAGCAGCCCGAGTCCGAACACTGAAGCTTTCTTT. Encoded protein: CASSPSPNTEAFF.